What follows describes a single T cell receptor (beta chain). The data originate from a study of OX40 agonist ivuxolimab in advanced cancers. V shed 4 bases and J shed 1 base, with 7 bases lying between them. The length of the CDR3 is 13 residues. The germline V gene has CDR1 SGHAT and CDR2 FQNNGV. TCRdb keeps only in-frame clones here, not all; method: immunoSEQ multiplex PCR. Of about 68,000 clones detected, about 89% appear once; the ten largest clones hold about 0.31%. This rearrangement joins TRBV11-2 to TRBJ1-2; D uncertain. The clonotype was recovered from an adult with an advanced solid tumor such as melanoma, head and neck, liver or kidney cancer. Sequenced here: CD4+ or CD8+ T cells sorted from blood, sampled in a trial of the OX40 agonist ivuxolimab. The CDR3 loop reads CASSWTDNYGYTF. CDR3 coding DNA: TGTGCCAGCAGCTGGACGGATAACTATGGCTACACCTTC.